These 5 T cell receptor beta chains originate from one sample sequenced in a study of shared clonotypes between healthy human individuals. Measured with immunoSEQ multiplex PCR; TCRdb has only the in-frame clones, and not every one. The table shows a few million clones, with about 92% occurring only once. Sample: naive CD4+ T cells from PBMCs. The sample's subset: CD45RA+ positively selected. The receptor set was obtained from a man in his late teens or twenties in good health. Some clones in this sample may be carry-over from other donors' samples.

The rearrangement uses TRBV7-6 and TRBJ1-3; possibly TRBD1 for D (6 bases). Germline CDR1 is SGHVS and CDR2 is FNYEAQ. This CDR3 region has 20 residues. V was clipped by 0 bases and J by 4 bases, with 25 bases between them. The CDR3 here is CASSLAIPVGGLAGGNTIYF. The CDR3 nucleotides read TGTGCCAGCAGCTTAGCGATCCCGGTCGGGGGGCTAGCGGGCGGAAACACCATATATTTT.

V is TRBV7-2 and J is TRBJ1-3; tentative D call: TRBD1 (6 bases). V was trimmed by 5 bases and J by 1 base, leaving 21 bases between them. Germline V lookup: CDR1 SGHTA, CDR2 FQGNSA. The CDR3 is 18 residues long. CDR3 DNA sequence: TGTGCCAGCAGCCCAGAGGCGGGGGGCGCTCAGTCTGGAAACACCATATATTTT. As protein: CASSPEAGGAQSGNTIYF.

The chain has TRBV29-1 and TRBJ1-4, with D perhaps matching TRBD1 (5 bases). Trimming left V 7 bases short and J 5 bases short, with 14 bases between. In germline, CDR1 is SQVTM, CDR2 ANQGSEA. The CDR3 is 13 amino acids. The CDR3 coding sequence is TGCAGCGCTCAGACAGCCGAAAATGAAAAACTGTTTTTT. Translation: CSAQTAENEKLFF. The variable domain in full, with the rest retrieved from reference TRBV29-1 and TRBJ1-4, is SAVISQKPSRDICQRGTSLTIQCQVDSQVTMMFWYRQQPGQSLTLIATANQGSEATYESGFVIDKFPISRPNLTFSTLTVSNMSPEDSSIYLCSAQTAENEKLFFGSGTQLSVL.

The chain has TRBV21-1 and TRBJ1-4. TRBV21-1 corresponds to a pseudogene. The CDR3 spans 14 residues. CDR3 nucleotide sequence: TGTGCCAGCAGCAAAGGCCCAGCCTCAGAAAAACTGTTTTTT. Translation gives CASSKGPASEKLFF.

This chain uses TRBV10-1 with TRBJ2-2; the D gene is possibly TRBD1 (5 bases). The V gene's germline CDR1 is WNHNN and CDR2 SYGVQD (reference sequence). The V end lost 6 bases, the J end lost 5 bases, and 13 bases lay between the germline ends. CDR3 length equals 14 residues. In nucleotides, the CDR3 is TGCGCCAGCAGCGTCGTCAGGGCGACCGGGGAGCTGTTTTTT. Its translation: CASSVVRATGELFF.